This T cell receptor (beta chain) was sequenced for a study of T cells in Graves' hyperthyroidism and ophthalmopathy (dated by TCRdb to about 2019). Describing the broader study: Peripheral blood was sampled at the time of initial diagnosis, prior to any treatment. To identify distinguishing TCR V-J signatures, a discovery cohort of roughly 100 patients was used, comprising approximately 40 with Graves' ophthalmopathy and some 57 with stable Graves' hyperthyroidism. An independent validation cohort of around 20 hyperthyroidism patients and about 16 patients who later progressed to ophthalmopathy tested prospective prediction of ophthalmopathy. The roughly 91 discovery patients were randomly split 7:3 into training and test sets. In addition, the study compared T-cell repertoires in thyroid tissue and in blood from five to seven Graves' hyperthyroidism patients. After blood sampling, hyperthyroidism patients were treated with methimazole at a starting dose of 30 mg daily, and ophthalmopathy patients were treated with high-dose intravenous methylprednisolone. TCR Vbeta CDR3 sequencing of some 140 peripheral blood samples (about 45 ophthalmopathy, some 75 hyperthyroidism and approximately 17 progressor patients) is reported in the paper.

The TCR beta CDR3 regions were amplified from the RNA transcripts. A first-round RT-PCR of the TCR CDR3 used the HTBI primer set with the Qiagen OneStep RT-PCR kit. Libraries were constructed in a second round of multiplex PCR, after which size selection and purification were performed. Libraries were sequenced paired-end with 100 bp reads on an Illumina HiSeq2000. In the authors' own workflow: SOAPnuke was used to process the raw data, removing reads that contained adapters or uncalled bases, had a mean Phred below 15, or lacked an exact match to the constant primer or identifier. COPE v1.2.5 was used to merge high-quality paired reads, and clonotypes were defined as unique nucleotide sequences. MiTCR v1.1 was used to align the clonotypes against IMGT TRBV, TRBD and TRBJ reference segments. The analysis was restricted to V-J combinations with a frequency above 0.0001, which together covered just over 98% of the repertoires. A TCS score was defined as the ratio of F50 (clonal expansion) to E x V (chaos), with BLOSUM62-based TCRdist applied between CDR3 peptides within each V-J. Welch's t-statistics and random forest reduced around 550 V-J features to 13, which were used in a naive Bayes classifier (R e1071). The raw public data were reprocessed by TCRdb itself: fastp quality trimming at Q25, MiXCR clonotype calling, in-frame beta chains only. Rows are unified per CDR3 protein, each entry keeping the most common DNA and genes. The V and J calls, along with clone size, are taken from TCRdb and not from the paper's own processing. The sample table contains under 800,000 distinct CDR3 sequences; only one count was recorded for less than 15% of them. In total, the top ten clones hold approximately 10% of the sample.

The table lists this clonotype with a few counts. Its antigen target is currently unknown. Per-base qualities were not stored, and no clone one base away is much larger. V is shortened by 0 bases, J by 1 base, and the region joining them spans 10 bases. According to the germline V gene (reference sequence), CDR1 reads DFQATT and CDR2 reads SNEGSKA. The CDR3, cysteine through phenylalanine, is 14 amino acids long. Of all the DNA, just the CDR3 is kept, 42 bases in frame from base 1. Stable Graves' hyperthyroidism was defined as no progression to ophthalmopathy during 18 months of follow-up. Hyperthyroidism patients were aged 18 to 65 years and newly diagnosed, with disease duration of less than 2 months. Patients with uncontrolled infections, other autoimmune diseases, pregnancy or lactation were excluded. Clinical symptoms, serum thyroxine and TRAb, thyroid ultrasound, and orbital computed tomography formed the basis for the diagnoses. Ficoll-Paque density gradient centrifugation was used to isolate PBMCs from around 10 ml of fresh peripheral blood. Trizol reagent was used to extract total RNA, and RNA quality was then checked on an Agilent 2100 Bioanalyzer.

What the authors observed across the whole study: Most expanded thyroid clonotypes (frequency above 0.001) were also detected in blood, a finding suggesting that blood repertoires may reflect thyroid immune responses. In validation, progression to ophthalmopathy was predicted by the model with roughly 71% sensitivity and 72% to 85% specificity, a median of approximately 6.5 months before onset. Ophthalmopathy was separated from stable hyperthyroidism by a 13 V-J signature model, with 87.88% sensitivity and roughly 84% specificity obtained in cross-validation and 80%/75% obtained in testing. Sample size was not statistically predetermined, and blinding of investigators to group allocation was not performed.

Sequenced input: blood. Recombination connected TRBV20-1 to TRBJ2-7; the D segment could be TRBD2, given 5 matching bases. This TCR was recovered from a woman between 18 and 30 years old with Graves' hyperthyroidism. The CDR3 amino acid sequence is: CSARDLERSYEQYF. The DNA sequence is given as TGCAGTGCTAGAGACCTAGAGCGGTCCTACGAGCAGTACTTC.